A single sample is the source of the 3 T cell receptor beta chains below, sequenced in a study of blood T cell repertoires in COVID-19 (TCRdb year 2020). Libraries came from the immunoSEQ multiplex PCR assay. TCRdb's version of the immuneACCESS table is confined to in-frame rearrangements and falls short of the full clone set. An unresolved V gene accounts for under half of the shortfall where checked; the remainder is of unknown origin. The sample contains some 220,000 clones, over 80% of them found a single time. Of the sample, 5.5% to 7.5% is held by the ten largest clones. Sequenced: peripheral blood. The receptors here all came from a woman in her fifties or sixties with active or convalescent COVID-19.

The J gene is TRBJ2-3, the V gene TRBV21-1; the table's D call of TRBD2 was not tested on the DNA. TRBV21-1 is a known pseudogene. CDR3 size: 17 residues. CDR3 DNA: TGTGCCAGCAGCAAAGGGTCGCTAGCGGATGACACAGATACGCAGTATTTT. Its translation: CASSKGSLADDTDTQYF.

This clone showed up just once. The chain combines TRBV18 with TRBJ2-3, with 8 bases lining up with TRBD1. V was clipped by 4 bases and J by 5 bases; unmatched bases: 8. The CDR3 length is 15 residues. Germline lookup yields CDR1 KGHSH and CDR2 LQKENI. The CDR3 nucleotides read TGTGCCAGCTCACGCAGGGGGCCCCTCGAAGATACGCAGTATTTT. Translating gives CASSRRGPLEDTQYF.

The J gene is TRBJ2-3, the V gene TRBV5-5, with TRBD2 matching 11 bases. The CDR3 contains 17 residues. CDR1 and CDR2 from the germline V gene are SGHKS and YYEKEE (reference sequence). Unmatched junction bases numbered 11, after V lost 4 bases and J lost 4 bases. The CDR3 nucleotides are TGTGCCAGCAGCCCCCACTCGACTAGCGGGAAAGCAGATACGCAGTATTTT. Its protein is CASSPHSTSGKADTQYF.